This T cell receptor (beta chain) was profiled in a study of CXCR3-negative and CXCR3-positive naive CD8 T cells (dated by TCRdb to 2018 to 2020). A note on the overall study: About 135 million TRB reads were obtained in total, roughly 1.5 +/- 0.3 million reads per library. Data from 11 donors, pooled across two independent experiments, went into the diversity and physicochemical repertoire analyses. TRBV-TRBJ cluster analysis included naive subsets from five or six donors and memory cells from 3 donors.

The sequencing machine was a NextSeq 550. The Human TCR Profiling Kit (MiLaboratory) was used to make UMI-labeled 5' RACE TRB cDNA libraries. cDNA synthesis used the entire amount of extracted RNA, and PCR amplification then used the entire amount of cDNA produced. The libraries were made side by side, with each library going through the same number of PCR cycles. Concerning the study's data processing: MIGEC and MiXCR extracted about 50,000 +/- 10,000 unique UMI-labeled TRB cDNA molecules per library, requiring at least two reads per UMI. Each library averaged around 40,000 +/- 10,000 functional in-frame TRB CDR3 nucleotide clonotypes without stop codons. After each sample was downsampled to 5000 UMI-labeled TRB molecules, VDJtools was used to calculate diversity metrics such as normalized Shannon-Wiener and Chao1. Clonotype-size-weighted physicochemical properties of the central five CDR3 residues (interaction energy, strength, volume and Kidera factor 4) were computed in VDJtools. With the reads reprocessed by TCRdb, a single entry stands for each CDR3 protein sequence and no DNA is reported. The V and J calls were not made by the authors but by TCRdb's processing. The sample's clone listing holds 46,000 or so distinct CDR3 sequences. The top ten hold under 2.5% of the sample.

The paper as a whole reports these results and caveats: Compared with CXCR3-negative naive cells, CXCR3-positive naive cells had TRB CDR3s with higher hydrophobicity (lower Kidera factor 4), lower energy, and higher strength and volume indices. Naive CXCR3-negative and CXCR3-positive cells from the same donor showed similar TRBV-TRBJ usage, whereas memory cells showed distinct patterns. Because CXCR3 expression was partially decreased after cryopreservation, freshly isolated PBMCs were used for most assays. Because surface CD5, which is linked to self-reactivity in mice, was comparable between the naive subsets, TCR interaction strength was also inferred from the physicochemical properties of TRB CDR3s. Both naive subsets had comparably high repertoire diversity, while memory CD8+ T cells had much lower repertoire diversity.

Via the germline V gene (reference sequence), CDR1 is LGHDT and CDR2 YNNKEL. The CDR3 spans 20 residues, from the cysteine through the phenylalanine. No DNA has been recorded. For each CD8+ T cell subset, flow sorting was done in triplicate, and roughly 310,000 cells per subset went directly into RLT lysis buffer. To exclude memory contaminants, naive CD8+ T cells were stringently defined as CD45RO-CCR7+CD27+CD95-. Peripheral blood mononuclear cells were isolated from buffy coats using standard density gradient centrifugation. A FACSAria III was used to flow-sort naive CD8+ T cells into CXCR3-negative and CXCR3-positive populations. An RNeasy Mini Kit was used to extract total RNA from the sorted cells. Of note for this clonotype: Its antigen is not yet known.

The sequenced sample was naive CXCR3- CD8+ T cells from blood. The cell subset or site label of this sample denotes: CD45RO-CCR7+CD27+CD95- naive CD8+ T cells lacking CXCR3 (TNR3-). This receptor was taken from a human donor in good health. Some clones in this sample may be carry-over from other donors' samples. Here the chain combines TRBV3-1 and TRBJ2-2; TCRdb lists TRBD1, though no DNA is available to test this call. The CDR3 amino acid sequence is: CASSQKNGQDRGPNTGELFF.